The source of this T cell receptor beta chain is a study of blood T cell repertoires in COVID-19. The CDR3 sequence is 14 residues long. Germline CDR1 LNHDA, CDR2 SQIVND (reference sequence). V lost 3 bases and J lost 2; bases outside the gene matches: 3. In the original analysis: Researchers report that nucleated cell counts were estimated from reference gene primer amplification. Data came from immunoSEQ multiplex PCR; TCRdb stores just in-frame clones and leaves some out. That table gives V, J and clone size, and the DNA gave D and trimming. The sample gives 65,000 to 100,000 clones, 80% to 90% of which show up once; more than 8% is in the top ten.

The chain uses TRBV19 and TRBJ2-7; 8 positions agree with TRBD1. The sequencing input was peripheral blood. This clonotype was obtained from a man aged 50 to 59 with acute or convalescent COVID-19. CDR3 in DNA: TGTGCCAGTAGTATCACGGGACAGGCCTACGAGCAGTACTTC. Amino acids: CASSITGQAYEQYF.